The 24 T cell receptor beta chains listed next were all sequenced from one sample in a study of blood T cell repertoires in COVID-19. Measured with immunoSEQ multiplex PCR; TCRdb has only the in-frame clones, and not every one. Here the sample spans roughly 160,000 clones, around 86% being singletons. Sequencing was done on a sample of peripheral blood. These receptors originate from a man aged 55 to 69 with acute or convalescent COVID-19.

V usage is TRBV7-6 and J usage is TRBJ2-1; tentative D call: TRBD2 (6 bases). Per the germline V gene, CDR1 is SGHVS and CDR2 is FNYEAQ. The CDR3 covers 15 residues. V dropped 3 bases and J dropped 4 bases, with 13 bases sitting between them. CDR3 residues: CASSFGLAIYNEQFF. In DNA form, the CDR3 reads TGTGCCAGCAGCTTTGGCCTAGCGATTTACAATGAGCAGTTCTTC.

The table lists this clone with a count of one. V and J are TRBV5-8 and TRBJ2-7; 7 bases line up with TRBD2. Germline CDR1 and CDR2: SGHTS and YDEGEE. The J segment lost 2 bases and the V segment lost 4 bases, leaving 15 bases of the junction unmatched. CDR3 length: 17 residues. CDR3 sequence (DNA): TGTGCCAGCAGCCATGTCTCGCGGCTAGCGGCGGCCTACGAGCAGTACTTC. It yields the protein CASSHVSRLAAAYEQYF.

The CDR3 region is CASSLTTGDTEAFF. The CDR3 DNA is TGTGCCAGCAGCCTCACCACAGGGGACACTGAAGCTTTCTTT. The rearrangement uses TRBV7-3 and TRBJ1-1, with TRBD1 matching over 7 bases. Germline V gives CDR1 SGHTA, CDR2 FQGTGA. Germline trimming cut 5 bases from V and 3 bases from J; bases unmatched to any gene: 6. CDR3 length equals 14 residues.

This clone was found once. The chain combines TRBV27 with TRBJ2-7; the D gene is possibly TRBD1 (6 bases). In germline, CDR1 is MNHEY, CDR2 SMNVEV (reference sequence). With 5 bases removed from V and 2 bases from J, the gap between germline ends came to 13 bases. The CDR3 is made up of 14 amino acids. CDR3 region: CASSNLDRTYEQYF. The CDR3 bases are TGTGCCAGCAGTAACCTGGACAGAACCTACGAGCAGTACTTC.

The chain is built from TRBV19 and TRBJ2-6, with 12 bases fitting TRBD1. The CDR3 is 18 amino acids. In germline, CDR1 is LNHDA, CDR2 SQIVND (reference sequence). Trimming took 3 bases from V and 3 from J; bases not matched to a gene: 6. DNA of the CDR3: TGTGCCAGTAGTATGGGGGACAGGGGGCACGGTGGGGCCAACGTCCTGACTTTC. Protein product: CASSMGDRGHGGANVLTF.

The chain uses TRBV12-3 or TRBV12-4 and TRBJ1-5; D uncertain. V lost 2 bases, J lost 5 bases, and 7 bases lay in between. This CDR3 contains 13 residues. The chain's CDR3 is CASSLREDQPQHF. In DNA, the CDR3 is TGTGCCAGCAGTTTAAGGGAGGATCAGCCCCAGCATTTT.

The V call is TRBV3-1 (or the pseudogene TRBV3-2), the J call TRBJ2-7; 9 bases line up with TRBD2. Germline V gene sequence: CDR1 LGHDT, CDR2 YNNKEL (reference sequence). This CDR3 contains 17 residues. V lost 4 bases, J lost 2 bases, and 12 bases stayed unmatched. The CDR3: CASSPRIAGEATYEQYF. CDR3 coding DNA: TGTGCCAGCAGCCCCCGGATAGCGGGAGAAGCGACCTACGAGCAGTACTTC.

The rearrangement uses TRBV3-1 (or the pseudogene TRBV3-2) and TRBJ1-1; unclear D gene. The CDR3 runs 16 residues. Germline lookup yields CDR1 LGHDT and CDR2 YNNKEL (reference sequence). V lost 1 base to trimming and J lost 4 bases, with 16 bases between them. In nucleotides, the CDR3 is TGTGCCAGCAGCCAAGGAGGCGTTAGGTCGTTCACTGAAGCTTTCTTT. It specifies CASSQGGVRSFTEAFF.

In its sample, this clone was seen a few times. This CDR3 reads CASSKDRSSHGYTF. As DNA, the CDR3 is TGTGCCAGTAGTAAGGACAGAAGTTCGCATGGCTACACCTTC. The V gene is TRBV19, the J gene TRBJ1-2; TRBD1 might be the D (6 bases). The CDR3 totals 14 residues. V was cut by 4 bases and J by 6 bases, with 15 bases left in between. Germline assignment: CDR1 LNHDA and CDR2 SQIVND (reference sequence). Filled out from reference TRBV19 and TRBJ1-2, the complete variable domain reads DGGITQSPKYLFRKEGQNVTLSCEQNLNHDAMYWYRQDPGQGLRLIYYSQIVNDFQKGDIAEGYSVSREKKESFPLTVTSAQKNPTAFYLCASSKDRSSHGYTFGSGTRLTVV.

The chain links TRBV6-5 to TRBJ1-1; possibly TRBD1 for D (5 bases). Trimming removed 1 base from V and 6 bases from J, with 9 bases in between. This CDR3 has 13 residues. Germline V gives CDR1 MNHEY, CDR2 SVGAGI. CDR3 protein: CASSYYRSAEAFF. CDR3 in DNA: TGTGCCAGCAGTTACTACAGGAGCGCTGAAGCTTTCTTT.

V gene TRBV5-1 combines with J gene TRBJ2-3, with 10 bases fitting TRBD2. J lost 5 bases, V lost 6 bases, and 6 bases had no gene match. This CDR3 has 14 amino acids. The germline gives CDR1 SGHRS, CDR2 YFSETQ. CDR3 nucleotide sequence: TGCGCCAGCACCTCAGCGGGAGGGGAAGATACGCAGTATTTT. It yields the protein CASTSAGGEDTQYF.

The rearrangement joins TRBV19 to TRBJ2-1, with 12 nucleotides matching TRBD2. The CDR3 loop spans 15 amino acids. Germline CDR1 reads LNHDA; CDR2 reads SQIVND (reference sequence). V gave up 4 bases and J gave up 8 bases; unmatched junction bases: 6. CDR3 bases: TGTGCCAGTAGTAGGGGGCCTAGCGGGAGGGATGAGCAGTTCTTC. This codes for CASSRGPSGRDEQFF.

This chain joins TRBV7-9 and TRBJ2-5, with TRBD1 as a possible D gene (7 bases). Germline-derived CDR1 and CDR2 are SEHNR and FQNEAQ (reference sequence). This CDR3 spans 15 amino acids. Trimming took 6 bases from V and 0 from J, leaving 14 bases between them. The CDR3 loop is CASRNAGQHQETQYF. CDR3 in DNA: TGTGCCAGCAGGAATGCGGGACAGCACCAAGAGACCCAGTACTTC.

This clone has more than one count but fewer than ten. V gene TRBV4-1 combines with J gene TRBJ2-1, with 12 bases identical to TRBD2. CDR1 is MGHRA, CDR2 YSYEKL, per germline. This CDR3 spans 18 amino acids. V gave up 2 bases and J gave up 5 bases; unmatched junction bases: 10. For the CDR3, the DNA is TGCGCCAGCAGCCAAAAACCAAGCAGACTAGCGGGAGACAATGAGCAGTTCTTC. This sequence encodes CASSQKPSRLAGDNEQFF.

A note on this clone: At the DNA level, this CDR3 is encoded by other sequences in the same sample as well. The J gene is TRBJ2-3, the V gene TRBV7-9; 13 bases agree with TRBD2. CDR1 and CDR2 (germline): SEHNR, FQNEAQ (reference sequence). This CDR3 region has 15 residues. With V trimmed by 6 bases and J by 4 bases, 4 bases remained unmatched. The CDR3 nucleotides are TGTGCCAGCAGTTCCGGACTAGCGGGAGCAGATACGCAGTATTTT. Amino acid sequence: CASSSGLAGADTQYF.

This chain joins TRBV2 and TRBJ2-6; D is unresolved. Per germline, CDR1 SNHLY and CDR2 FYNNEI. This CDR3 has 15 residues. Trimming removed 5 bases at V and 4 bases at J, with 12 bases between. The CDR3 sequence is CASSKGEPGANVLTF. The DNA for the CDR3 is TGTGCCAGCAGTAAAGGAGAGCCCGGGGCCAACGTCCTGACTTTC.

The rearrangement uses TRBV5-1 and TRBJ1-6; perhaps TRBD1 as D (6 bases). The germline V gene encodes CDR1 SGHRS and CDR2 YFSETQ. CDR3 length: 14 residues. With 4 bases removed from V and 7 bases from J, the gap between germline ends came to 12 bases. The CDR3 DNA follows: TGCGCCAGCAGCAAGGGGGAACCCAATTCACCCCTCCACTTT. Translated, it gives CASSKGEPNSPLHF.

A single count supports this clone. The CDR3 sequence is CASGRGGAAEAFF. The CDR3 DNA sequence: TGTGCCAGCGGCCGGGGAGGGGCTGCTGAAGCTTTCTTT. The chain links TRBV5-6 to TRBJ1-1; D possibly corresponds to TRBD1 (5 bases). Germline-derived CDR1 and CDR2 are SGHDT and YYEEEE. The ends were cut back, 7 bases at V and 6 bases at J, with 16 bases in the middle. This CDR3 has 13 residues.

As to this clone: This sample also contains other DNA sequences that code for the same CDR3. J is TRBJ2-7 and V is TRBV5-1, with 7 bases matching TRBD1. Germline lookup yields CDR1 SGHRS and CDR2 YFSETQ. The CDR3 extends over 13 amino acids. The trim removed 0 bases at V and 6 bases at J, leaving 3 bases unmatched. CDR3 nucleotides: TGCGCCAGCAGCTTGGGGACAGGTTCCGAGCAGTACTTC. It is translated as CASSLGTGSEQYF. Together with reference TRBV5-1 and TRBJ2-7, the CDR3 gives the full variable domain: KAGVTQTPRYLIKTRGQQVTLSCSPISGHRSVSWYQQTPGQGLQFLFEYFSETQRNKGNFPGRFSGRQFSNSRSEMNVSTLELGDSALYLCASSLGTGSEQYFGPGTRLTVT.

The rearrangement uses TRBV28 and TRBJ1-2, with TRBD1 matching 9 bases. Trimming removed 4 bases from V and 2 bases from J; junction bases left unmatched: 8. This CDR3 has 16 residues. Germline CDR1 MDHEN, CDR2 SYDVKM. The CDR3 here is CASSSTGGWVNYGYTF. CDR3 nucleotides: TGTGCCAGCAGTTCGACAGGGGGGTGGGTCAACTATGGCTACACCTTC.

This sequence joins TRBV7-9 and TRBJ1-1; D remains ambiguous. The length of the CDR3 is 14 residues. Germline V lookup: CDR1 SEHNR, CDR2 FQNEAQ (reference sequence). V was shortened by 1 base and J by 1 base, with 7 bases between the two germline ends. CDR3 loop: CASSLVEENTEAFF. CDR3 coding DNA: TGTGCCAGCAGCTTAGTAGAGGAGAACACTGAAGCTTTCTTT. The full variable domain, its missing parts supplied by reference TRBV7-9 and TRBJ1-1, is DTGVSQNPRHKITKRGQNVTFRCDPISEHNRLYWYRQTLGQGPEFLTYFQNEAQLEKSRLLSDRFSAERPKGSFSTLEIQRTEQGDSAMYLCASSLVEENTEAFFGQGTRLTVV.

The rearrangement joins TRBV7-9 to TRBJ1-2; D is perhaps TRBD1 (5 bases). CDR3 length: 17 residues. Trimming removed 3 bases at V and 2 bases at J, with 19 bases between. Germline CDR1 and CDR2: SEHNR and FQNEAQ (reference sequence). The CDR3, as DNA: TGTGCCAGCAGCTTCACGGAGGGGACTTTCGTCAACTATGGCTACACCTTC. This translates into CASSFTEGTFVNYGYTF.

Written as DNA, the CDR3 is TGTGCCAGCAGCATAATAGCGGGAGGGAGTGGCACCGGGGAGCTGTTTTTT. Protein sequence: CASSIIAGGSGTGELFF. The chain employs TRBV11-2 and TRBJ2-2; 11 positions agree with TRBD2. This CDR3 contains 17 residues. J was trimmed by 4 bases and V by 5 bases; bases with no gene match: 9. Germline loops: CDR1 SGHAT, CDR2 FQNNGV.

The chain uses TRBV5-1 and TRBJ2-3, with TRBD2 identical over 10 bases. V lost 0 bases, J lost 6 bases, and 4 bases stayed unmatched. Germline CDR1 and CDR2: SGHRS and YFSETQ. This CDR3 comprises 15 residues. CDR3 bases: TGCGCCAGCAGCTTGGCCCTAGCGGGAGCGGATACGCAGTATTTT. Protein sequence: CASSLALAGADTQYF.